These 26 T cell receptor beta chains were all obtained from the same sample, sequenced in a study of cytomegalovirus exposure and HLA in healthy donors. 60 Vbeta and 13 Jbeta primers were used in PCR. The data were produced by immunoSEQ multiplex PCR, yet TCRdb's version contains in-frame clones alone and is incomplete. This repertoire shows fewer than 100,000 clones, about 81% found once; its top ten account for about 4%. The sequencing sample was made of PBMCs. The origin of the receptors is a woman aged 40-49 years in good health and CMV-seropositive.

This chain uses TRBV30 with TRBJ1-1; D is undetermined. The CDR3 runs to 13 residues. Trimming pared 2 bases from V and 1 base from J, leaving 8 bases between. CDR1 and CDR2 (germline): GTSNPN, SVGIG (reference sequence). CDR3 in DNA: TGTGCCTGGAGTCCCCGGGGGAACACTGAAGCTTTCTTT. Its translation: CAWSPRGNTEAFF. The whole variable domain, filled in from reference TRBV30 and TRBJ1-1, reads SQTIHQWPATLVQPVGSPLSLECTVEGTSNPNLYWYRQAAGRGLQLLFYSVGIGQISSEVPQNLSASRPQDRQFILSSKKLLLSDSGFYLCAWSPRGNTEAFFGQGTRLTVV.

This chain uses TRBV28 with TRBJ2-7, with 10 bases fitting TRBD1. CDR3 length equals 15 residues. Germline CDR1 is MDHEN and CDR2 is SYDVKM. V was pared by 6 bases and J by 4 bases, with 9 bases of the junction left unmatched. The CDR3 sequence is CASSPDRGLRYEQYF. The DNA of the CDR3 is TGTGCCAGCAGCCCTGACAGGGGGCTTAGGTACGAGCAGTACTTC.

J is TRBJ2-6 and V is TRBV19, with D possibly matching TRBD2 (6 bases). Germline assignment: CDR1 LNHDA and CDR2 SQIVND (reference sequence). The germline V and J ends were trimmed by 0 bases and 4 bases, with 10 bases remaining between them. The CDR3 totals 16 residues. The CDR3 nucleotides are TGTGCCAGTAGTATAGAGGCGGGGACCGGGGCCAACGTCCTGACTTTC. Residues: CASSIEAGTGANVLTF.

With respect to this clone: The sample holds other DNA sequences that translate to the same CDR3. V is TRBV6-5 and J is TRBJ1-2; the match to TRBD1 covers 7 bases. Trimming removed 5 bases from V and 4 bases from J; junction bases left unmatched: 7. Germline lookup yields CDR1 MNHEY and CDR2 SVGAGI. This CDR3 contains 14 residues. The CDR3: CASSRQGAGYGYTF. CDR3 nucleotide sequence: TGTGCCAGCAGTAGACAGGGCGCCGGCTATGGCTACACCTTC.

About this clone itself: The junction differs from germline at one of its ends, possibly a read error. V is TRBV7-9 and J is TRBJ2-7, with 11 positions matching TRBD2. Germline lookup yields CDR1 SEHNR and CDR2 FQNEAQ (reference sequence). The CDR3 runs 16 residues. CDR3 nucleotides: TGTGCCAGCAGCTTAGTCCTAGCGGGAGGCTCCGACGAGCAGTACTTC. Its protein is CASSLVLAGGSDEQYF.

This chain links TRBV4-1 with TRBJ1-1, with a weak D call TRBD1 (5 bases). Trimming removed 1 base from V and 1 base from J, with 13 bases in between. This CDR3 has 16 residues. Germline V gives CDR1 MGHRA, CDR2 YSYEKL. CDR3 in amino acids: CASSQGGRGENTEAFF. The DNA for the CDR3 is TGCGCCAGCAGCCAAGGTGGTCGGGGGGAGAACACTGAAGCTTTCTTT.

The chain employs TRBV18 and TRBJ1-4; D call uncertain. This CDR3 is 16 amino acids long. V dropped 4 bases and J dropped 0 bases, with 12 bases sitting between them. Looked up from germline, CDR1 is KGHSH and CDR2 is LQKENI. The CDR3 coding sequence is TGTGCCAGCTCACAGACTAGCGGAACAACTAATGAAAAACTGTTTTTT. It yields the protein CASSQTSGTTNEKLFF.

The V gene is TRBV7-9, the J gene TRBJ2-1; 8 bases map to TRBD1. The V segment lost 5 bases and the J segment 8 bases; nucleotides outside the gene matches: 8. The V gene's germline CDR1 is SEHNR and CDR2 FQNEAQ (reference sequence). CDR3 size: 14 residues. The CDR3 bases are TGTGCCAGCAGCGCCAGACAGGGGATGGATGAGCAGTTCTTC. Translating it yields CASSARQGMDEQFF.

The chain is built from TRBV30 and TRBJ1-1, with 12 nucleotides matching TRBD1. The V gene end was trimmed by 3 bases and the J gene end by 1 base; junction bases not matched to a gene: 6. CDR1 GTSNPN and CDR2 SVGIG come from the germline V gene (reference sequence). The CDR3 is 16 amino acids. The CDR3: CAWSSGQGAWNTEAFF. In DNA, the CDR3 is TGTGCCTGGAGCTCGGGACAGGGGGCTTGGAACACTGAAGCTTTCTTT.

The chain uses TRBV19 and TRBJ2-3; unclear D gene. V lost 4 bases and J 0 bases, leaving 8 bases between the germline ends. The CDR3 length is 14 residues. The germline V gene has CDR1 LNHDA and CDR2 SQIVND (reference sequence). DNA for the CDR3: TGTGCCAGTAGTAGCCAGATTAGCACAGATACGCAGTATTTT. Protein product: CASSSQISTDTQYF.

The chain carries TRBV11-2 and TRBJ1-1; tentative D call: TRBD1 (6 bases). Germline assignment: CDR1 SGHAT and CDR2 FQNNGV. There are 15 residues in the CDR3. Trimming cost V 6 bases and J 5 bases, with 19 bases left between them. The CDR3 is CASSLFRGQGTEAFF. CDR3 in DNA: TGTGCCAGCAGTCTCTTTCGGGGACAAGGAACTGAAGCTTTCTTT.

This clone has a handful of counts. The V call is TRBV25-1, the J call TRBJ2-5, with D unresolved. The J call may be in error: the DNA end matches TRBJ2-7 better. Germline V gives CDR1 MGHDK, CDR2 SYGVNS. The CDR3 has 14 amino acids. The CDR3 region is CASSEFAGDYEQYF. Written as DNA, the CDR3 is TGTGCCAGCAGTGAATTTGCAGGCGACTACGAGCAGTACTTC.

The V gene is TRBV10-3, the J gene TRBJ2-1; D is unresolved. V lost 3 bases, J lost 0 bases, and 6 bases lay in between. This CDR3 spans 14 amino acids. Germline V gene lookup returns CDR1 ENHRY and CDR2 SYGVKD. CDR3 sequence reads: CAISDSSSYNEQFF. The CDR3, as DNA: TGTGCCATCAGTGATTCGAGCTCCTACAATGAGCAGTTCTTC.

This rearrangement joins TRBV7-2 to TRBJ2-7; D is perhaps TRBD2 (6 bases). Germline CDR1 reads SGHTA; CDR2 reads FQGNSA. V lost 5 bases and J lost 1, with 12 bases in between. The CDR3 covers 14 residues. DNA for the CDR3: TGTGCCAGCAGCCCAGCGGGTCAGTCCTACGAGCAGTACTTC. This encodes CASSPAGQSYEQYF. Full variable domain (rest looked up from reference TRBV7-2 and TRBJ2-7): GAGVSQSPSNKVTEKGKDVELRCDPISGHTALYWYRQSLGQGLEFLIYFQGNSAPDKSGLPSDRFSAERTGGSVSTLTIQRTQQEDSAVYLCASSPAGQSYEQYFGPGTRLTVT.

This clone has only one observation. This rearrangement joins TRBV5-6 to TRBJ1-5; D may be TRBD1 (6 bases). The CDR3 loop spans 13 amino acids. In germline, CDR1 is SGHDT, CDR2 YYEEEE. Trimming cost V 2 bases and J 5 bases, with 8 bases left between them. The CDR3 is CASSFGGHQPQHF. CDR3 coding DNA: TGTGCCAGCAGCTTCGGGGGGCATCAGCCCCAGCATTTT.

The V gene is TRBV2, the J gene TRBJ2-2; 7 nucleotides agree with TRBD1. With 5 bases clipped from V and 8 bases from J, the junction kept 11 bases outside the gene matches. The germline V gene encodes CDR1 SNHLY and CDR2 FYNNEI. The CDR3 runs 15 residues. CDR3 residues: CASSTGQLSFGELFF. In nucleotides, the CDR3 is TGTGCCAGCAGTACGGGACAGTTGAGCTTTGGGGAGCTGTTTTTT.

V usage is TRBV5-1 and J usage is TRBJ2-5; D possibly corresponds to TRBD1 (5 bases). There are 14 residues in the CDR3. Trimming removed 2 bases at V and 5 bases at J, with 13 bases between. Germline V gives CDR1 SGHRS, CDR2 YFSETQ. CDR3 protein: CASSFSLPGETQYF. For the CDR3, the DNA is TGCGCCAGCAGCTTTAGCCTCCCAGGGGAGACCCAGTACTTC. Full variable domain (remainder filled in from reference TRBV5-1 and TRBJ2-5): KAGVTQTPRYLIKTRGQQVTLSCSPISGHRSVSWYQQTPGQGLQFLFEYFSETQRNKGNFPGRFSGRQFSNSRSEMNVSTLELGDSALYLCASSFSLPGETQYFGPGTRLLVL.

In its sample, this clone was seen a few times. This chain connects TRBV5-6 to TRBJ1-3; 7 bases align to TRBD1. CDR1 is SGHDT and CDR2 is YYEEEE in the germline V gene. The J segment lost 4 bases and the V segment lost 3 bases, leaving 7 bases of the junction unmatched. The CDR3 is 15 residues long. The CDR3 protein is CASSSSGTAGNTIYF. In nucleotides, the CDR3 is TGTGCCAGCAGCTCCTCCGGGACAGCCGGAAACACCATATATTTT. Full variable domain (remainder filled in from reference TRBV5-6 and TRBJ1-3): DAGVTQSPTHLIKTRGQQVTLRCSPKSGHDTVSWYQQALGQGPQFIFQYYEEEERQRGNFPDRFSGHQFPNYSSELNVNALLLGDSALYLCASSSSGTAGNTIYFGEGSWLTVV.

The gene calls are TRBV18 and TRBJ2-7, with D possibly matching TRBD1 (6 bases). The CDR3 has 15 residues. V gave up 5 bases and J gave up 1 base, with 15 bases separating them. Germline-derived CDR1 and CDR2 are KGHSH and LQKENI. The CDR3 DNA reads as TGTGCCAGCTCAATCGAACAGGGCCCTTCCTACGAGCAGTACTTC. Encoded protein: CASSIEQGPSYEQYF.

The V call is TRBV5-4, the J call TRBJ2-1; 8 bases map to TRBD2. This CDR3 comprises 17 residues. Per germline, CDR1 SGHNT and CDR2 YYREEE (reference sequence). With 0 bases clipped from V and 5 bases from J, the junction kept 10 bases outside the gene matches. CDR3 residues: CASSLALLAGIDNEQFF. CDR3 DNA sequence: TGTGCCAGCAGCTTGGCCCTGCTAGCGGGTATCGACAATGAGCAGTTCTTC.

The CDR3 spells CASSIQGGVVNQPQHF. The CDR3 DNA reads as TGTGCCAGTAGTATACAGGGGGGAGTGGTCAATCAGCCCCAGCATTTT. This chain uses TRBV19 with TRBJ1-5, with TRBD1 matching 7 bases. The CDR3 totals 16 residues. V lost 2 bases, J lost 3 bases, and 7 bases stayed unmatched. Germline V gene lookup returns CDR1 LNHDA and CDR2 SQIVND (reference sequence).

Only one count was recorded for this clone. The chain recombines TRBV30 with TRBJ2-1; 10 nucleotides align to TRBD2. The V and J ends lost 5 bases and 7 bases, in that order; junction bases with no gene match: 8. This CDR3 spans 14 amino acids. The germline CDR1 and CDR2 sequences are GTSNPN and SVGIG (reference sequence). As DNA, the CDR3 is TGTGCCTGGGCTCTAGCGGGAGTACGGAATGAGCAGTTCTTC. It encodes CAWALAGVRNEQFF.

Only a few counts were recorded for this clone. The chain is built from TRBV10-3 and TRBJ1-5; D possibly corresponds to TRBD1 (5 bases). CDR1 ENHRY and CDR2 SYGVKD come from the germline V gene. The CDR3 consists of 13 residues. Trimming pared 9 bases from V and 4 bases from J, leaving 13 bases between. The CDR3 is CAITGEPNQPQHF. In DNA form, the CDR3 reads TGTGCCATTACAGGTGAACCTAATCAGCCCCAGCATTTT.

This clone was picked up a small number of times. V is TRBV15 and J is TRBJ2-1; TRBD1 matches at 7 bases. The CDR3 has 15 residues. V trimming: 0 bases; J trimming: 1 base; junction bases outside the gene matches: 0. Germline V gives CDR1 LNHNV, CDR2 YYDKDF (reference sequence). CDR3 loop: CATSREQGSYNEQFF. In nucleotides, the CDR3 is TGTGCCACCAGCAGAGAACAGGGGTCCTACAATGAGCAGTTCTTC.

V usage is TRBV30 and J usage is TRBJ1-5, with D possibly being TRBD1 (5 bases). Trimming removed 3 bases at V and 0 bases at J, with 12 bases between. Looked up from germline, CDR1 is GTSNPN and CDR2 is SVGIG (reference sequence). The CDR3 totals 15 residues. The CDR3 bases are TGTGCCTGGAGGGACGGGGGGTATAGCAATCAGCCCCAGCATTTT. Translating it yields CAWRDGGYSNQPQHF. The full variable domain, with the rest looked up from reference TRBV30 and TRBJ1-5, is SQTIHQWPATLVQPVGSPLSLECTVEGTSNPNLYWYRQAAGRGLQLLFYSVGIGQISSEVPQNLSASRPQDRQFILSSKKLLLSDSGFYLCAWRDGGYSNQPQHFGDGTRLSIL.

DNA for the CDR3: TGTGCCAGCTCACTGGGACAGGGGGCATACAATGAGCAGTTCTTC. The encoded protein is CASSLGQGAYNEQFF. The V and J genes are TRBV18 and TRBJ2-1, with TRBD1 matching 12 bases. Germline values: CDR1 KGHSH, CDR2 LQKENI. The junction had 2 bases not matched to a gene; V was cut back by 4 bases and J by 4 bases. There are 15 residues in the CDR3.